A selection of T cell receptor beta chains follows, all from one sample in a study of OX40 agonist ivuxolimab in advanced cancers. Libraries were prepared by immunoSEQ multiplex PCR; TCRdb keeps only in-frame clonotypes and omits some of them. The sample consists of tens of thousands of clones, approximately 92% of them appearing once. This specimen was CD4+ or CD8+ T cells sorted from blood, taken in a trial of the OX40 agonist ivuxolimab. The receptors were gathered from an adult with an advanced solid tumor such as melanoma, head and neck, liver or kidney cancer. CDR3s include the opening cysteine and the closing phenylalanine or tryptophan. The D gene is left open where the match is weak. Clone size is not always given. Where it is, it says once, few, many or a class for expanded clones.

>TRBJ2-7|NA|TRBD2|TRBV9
TGTGCCAGCAGCGATGGCGGGGGGAACTACGAGCAGTACTTC
CASSDGGGNYEQYF
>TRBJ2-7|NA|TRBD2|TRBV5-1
TGCGCCAGCAGCTCTATAGCGGGAGGCGCCTACGAGCAGTACTTC
CASSSIAGGAYEQYF
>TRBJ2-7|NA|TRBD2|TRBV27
TGTGCCAGCAGTTTAAGGGGACTAGCGGGGGGGTCCTACGAGCAGTACTTC
CASSLRGLAGGSYEQYF
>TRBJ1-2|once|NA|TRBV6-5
TGTGCCAGCAGTCCCAGTCCGTTCTACTATGGCTACACCTTC
CASSPSPFYYGYTF
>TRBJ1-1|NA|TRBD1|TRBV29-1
TGCAGCGTTGGACAGGGCCTCTACACTGAAGCTTTCTTT
CSVGQGLYTEAFF
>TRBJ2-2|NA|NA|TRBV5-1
TGCGCCAGCAGCTTGGAGACAGGCGCCTCCGGGGAGCTGTTTTTT
CASSLETGASGELFF
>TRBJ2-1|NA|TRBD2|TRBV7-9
TGTGCCAGCAGCCCGGGACTAGCGGGAGGGCTCTACAATGAGCAGTTCTTC
CASSPGLAGGLYNEQFF
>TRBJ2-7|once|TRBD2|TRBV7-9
TGTGCCAGCAGTCCTAGCGGGTTGGCAGGACACAACTACGAGCAGTACTTC
CASSPSGLAGHNYEQYF
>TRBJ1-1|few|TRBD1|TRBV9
TGTGCCAGCAGCCCCAAGGACAGGGTCTATGCTGAAGCTTTCTTT
CASSPKDRVYAEAFF
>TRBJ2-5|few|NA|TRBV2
TGTGCCAGCATCGAGGGTGAGCAAGAGACCCAGTACTTC
CASIEGEQETQYF
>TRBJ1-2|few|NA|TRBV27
TGTGCCAGCAGTTACTCGGTGACGGGGCTCTATGGCTACACCTTC
CASSYSVTGLYGYTF
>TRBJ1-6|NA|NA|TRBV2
TGTGCCAGCAGTGAAGCTCGGGCAGTAGGATCACCCCTCCACTTT
CASSEARAVGSPLHF
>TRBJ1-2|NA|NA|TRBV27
TGTGCCAGCAGTTTATCGAGGGCAGGGGAGGCCTATGGCTACACCTTC
CASSLSRAGEAYGYTF
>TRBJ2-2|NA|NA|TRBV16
TGTGCCAGCAGCCAGCCCTTGGACACCGGGGAGCTGTTTTTT
CASSQPLDTGELFF
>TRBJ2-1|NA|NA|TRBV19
TGTGCCAGTAGTGCTTGGACCCCGCAGAAGTTCAGGAATGAGCAGTTCTTC
CASSAWTPQKFRNEQFF
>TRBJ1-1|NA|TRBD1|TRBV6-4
TGTGCCAGCGGGAGACAGGGGGCTGTCACTGAAGCTTTCTTT
CASGRQGAVTEAFF
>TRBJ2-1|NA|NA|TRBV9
TGTGCCAGCAGCGTAGTAGCGGCCCCCTACAATGAGCAGTTCTTC
CASSVVAAPYNEQFF
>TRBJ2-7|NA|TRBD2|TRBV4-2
TGTGCCAGCAGCCTGTCTACCGGGACTAGCGGGAGTTACGAGCAGTACTTC
CASSLSTGTSGSYEQYF
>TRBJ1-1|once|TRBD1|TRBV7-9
TGTGCCAGCAGCTTAACGACAGGGCCCTCCACTGAAGCTTTCTTT
CASSLTTGPSTEAFF
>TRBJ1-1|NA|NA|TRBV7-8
TGTGCCAGCAGCCCCACAGAAGTGAACACTGAAGCTTTCTTT
CASSPTEVNTEAFF
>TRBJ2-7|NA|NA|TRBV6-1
TGTGCCAGCAGTGACGTGGGATGGGAGCAGTACTTC
CASSDVGWEQYF
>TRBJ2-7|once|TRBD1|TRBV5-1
TGCGCCAGCAGCTCAGGGGGAGTTCATAGTTACGAGCAGTACTTC
CASSSGGVHSYEQYF
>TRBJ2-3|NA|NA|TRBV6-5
TGTGCCAGCAGTTACGTCTCCGCCCGCACAGATACGCAGTATTTT
CASSYVSARTDTQYF
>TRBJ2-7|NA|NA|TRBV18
TGTGCCAGCTCACCACGAGACCTCGACTACGAGCAGTACTTC
CASSPRDLDYEQYF
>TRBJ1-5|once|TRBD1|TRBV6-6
TGTGCCAGCAGTCGCAGGGGGGATCAGCCCCAGCATTTT
CASSRRGDQPQHF
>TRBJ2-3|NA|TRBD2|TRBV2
TGTGCCAGCAGCGCCGGGACTAGCGGGTTAGCAGATACGCAGTATTTT
CASSAGTSGLADTQYF
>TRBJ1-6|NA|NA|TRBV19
TGTGCCAGTAGGGGGGGCCCAGGAAATTCACCCCTCCACTTT
CASRGGPGNSPLHF
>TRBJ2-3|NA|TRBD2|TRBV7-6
TGTGCCAGCAGCCTTGATGCCGGGACTAAAGTCACAGATACGCAGTATTTT
CASSLDAGTKVTDTQYF
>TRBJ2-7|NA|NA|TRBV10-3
TGTGCCATACAGACAGAAAACTACGAGCAGTACTTC
CAIQTENYEQYF
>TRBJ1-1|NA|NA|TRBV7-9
TGTGCCAGCAGCGACCTTACAGGGATGGAAGCTTTCTTT
CASSDLTGMEAFF
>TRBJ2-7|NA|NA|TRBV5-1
TGCGCCAGCAGCTTGGCCGGGGGAGACTATGGCCACGAGCAGTACTTC
CASSLAGGDYGHEQYF
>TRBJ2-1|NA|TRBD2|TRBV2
TGTGCCAGCAGTGGGACTAGTCACAATGAGCAGTTCTTC
CASSGTSHNEQFF
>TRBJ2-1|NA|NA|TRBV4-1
TGCGCCAGCAGCCAGGCGATCGGGGCCGAGCAGTTCTTC
CASSQAIGAEQFF
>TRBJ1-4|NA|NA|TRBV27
TGTGCCAGCAGCCTGATAACAGGGACGGAAAAACTGTTTTTT
CASSLITGTEKLFF
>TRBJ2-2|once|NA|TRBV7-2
TGTGCCAGCAGTCCCGTGCGGGATACCGGGGAGCTGTTTTTT
CASSPVRDTGELFF
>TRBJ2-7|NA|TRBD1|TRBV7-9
TGTGCCAGCAGCTCGGACAGGCCCTACGAGCAGTACTTC
CASSSDRPYEQYF
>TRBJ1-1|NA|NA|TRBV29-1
TGCAGCGTAAAACAGAATCCGAACACTGAAGCTTTCTTT
CSVKQNPNTEAFF
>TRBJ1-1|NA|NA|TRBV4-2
TGTGCCAGCAGCGCCGGGCGAAACACTGAAGCTTTCTTT
CASSAGRNTEAFF
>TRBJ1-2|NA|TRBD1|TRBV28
TGTGCCAGCAGTTTGGGGCCAGGGGGCTCCTATGGCTACACCTTC
CASSLGPGGSYGYTF